Listed below are T cell receptor beta chains from one sample, sequenced in a study of control samples from healthy donors and cancer patients. Produced via immunoSEQ multiplex PCR; TCRdb's table is partial and in-frame only. The sample holds 30,000 to 40,000 clones, 65% to 85% seen once. The sequenced sample was PBMCs. The receptors come from a woman aged 60-70 years with lung cancer. The conserved cysteine and the conserved F or W are not part of the CDR3 here. A D gene is named only where the DNA matches it firmly.

CDR3 length,J gene,D gene,V gene,CDR3 protein
10,TRBJ2-3,.,TRBV6-2/TRBV6-3,ASSARGDTQY
13,TRBJ2-1,TRBD1,TRBV18,ASSPLGQGVNEQF
10,TRBJ2-7,.,TRBV6-6,ASNLNAYEQY
11,TRBJ2-7,TRBD2,TRBV5-1,ASSVAGAYEQY
12,TRBJ2-5,TRBD1,TRBV6-1,ASSSTGVQETQY
19,TRBJ2-2,TRBD2,TRBV4-2,ASSQEASGRVIRANTGELF
11,TRBJ2-3,.,TRBV3-1/TRBV3-2,ASSQTFTDTQY
10,TRBJ2-1,.,TRBV5-6,ASLNLGNEQF
12,TRBJ1-2,.,TRBV19,ASSTRETNYGYT
9,TRBJ2-1,TRBD1,TRBV5-1,ASSLQGPQF
11,TRBJ2-7,.,TRBV2,ASSEAARGEQY
16,TRBJ1-3,.,TRBV24-1,ATSDPEATGTSGNTIY
13,TRBJ1-5,TRBD1,TRBV28,ASSHQGASNQPQH
11,TRBJ2-1,.,TRBV5-4,ASSLLTANEQF
10,TRBJ1-5,.,TRBV6-2/TRBV6-3,ASSYLTQPQH
13,TRBJ2-1,TRBD2,TRBV9,ASSVSGGPDNEQF
10,TRBJ1-5,.,TRBV12-3/TRBV12-4,ASTFRRQPQH
14,TRBJ2-5,TRBD2,TRBV27,ASSPRTSGTQETQY
13,TRBJ2-7,.,TRBV4-1,ASSQLNLRTYEQY
12,TRBJ2-5,TRBD2,TRBV5-8,ASSSAAGGETQY
14,TRBJ1-4,.,TRBV5-8,ASALGRATAREKLF
15,TRBJ1-1,TRBD1,TRBV5-4,ASSGAGQRSSNTEAF
8,TRBJ2-7,TRBD2,TRBV5-5,ASSLGQGG
11,TRBJ1-1,.,TRBV7-9,AAAGDWNTEAF
12,TRBJ1-2,.,TRBV5-1,ASSLGTANYGYT
12,TRBJ2-7,.,TRBV5-1,ASRAGTLSYEQY
11,TRBJ1-4,.,TRBV6-5,ASSTDRSEKLF
13,TRBJ1-2,TRBD1,TRBV10-3,AISEVRTGDYGYT
11,TRBJ2-5,.,TRBV24-1,ATSDLAGETQY
13,TRBJ1-1,.,TRBV5-5,ASSLEWQGWTEAF
14,TRBJ2-7,.,TRBV7-9,ASSPYRPGGPFEQY
13,TRBJ1-6,TRBD1,TRBV5-4,ASSVRQGKDSPLH
11,TRBJ2-7,.,TRBV19,ASTSDSSYEQY
15,TRBJ2-7,.,TRBV5-1,ASSTRPQTADTYEQY
11,TRBJ2-5,.,TRBV5-8,ASSLIYQETQY
13,TRBJ1-6,.,TRBV7-9,ASSLKGTSNSPLH
11,TRBJ1-1,.,TRBV7-3,ASSLGTNTEAF
11,TRBJ1-1,.,TRBV12-5,ASGLVVGGEAF
13,TRBJ2-1,TRBD1,TRBV7-8,ASSRDRGLFNEQF
12,TRBJ2-1,.,TRBV6-5,ASSYKPGHNEQF
12,TRBJ1-5,.,TRBV10-1,ASSQPGESQPQH
11,TRBJ2-1,.,TRBV6-2/TRBV6-3,ASSYSSSHEQF
14,TRBJ2-3,TRBD2,TRBV19,ASRGEGRDDTDTQY
15,TRBJ1-5,.,TRBV27,ASSLSWLGDSNQPQH
11,TRBJ1-5,.,TRBV5-1,ASSPGSNQPQH
15,TRBJ1-5,.,TRBV3-1/TRBV3-2,ASSQDQVRPGNQPQH